Below are 2 T cell receptor beta chains sequenced from a single sample in a study of T cells after yellow fever vaccination. TCRdb passed the 5' RACE reads through MiXCR, listing each CDR3 protein once. The sample holds some 390,000 distinct CDR3 sequences, around 6.4% seen once. The input for sequencing was PBMCs, taken 5 days after the yellow fever booster vaccination. These receptors were obtained from a man aged 25-40 years who received the YFV17D yellow fever vaccine.

The V gene is TRBV29-1, the J gene TRBJ1-1; D may be TRBD1 (5 bases). In germline, CDR1 is SQVTM, CDR2 ANQGSEA. V dropped 0 bases and J dropped 0 bases, with 8 bases sitting between them. CDR3 length equals 14 residues. CDR3 DNA sequence: TGCAGCGTTGAAGAGGTGACAGTGAACACTGAAGCTTTCTTT. It specifies CSVEEVTVNTEAFF.

J is TRBJ2-3 and V is TRBV29-1; D call uncertain. Germline CDR1 is SQVTM and CDR2 is ANQGSEA. The CDR3 totals 10 residues. The V gene lost 7 bases and the J gene lost 5 bases, with 7 bases spanning the gap. The DNA of the CDR3 is TGCAGCGCGATGAGAGATACGCAGTATTTT. Translating gives CSAMRDTQYF.